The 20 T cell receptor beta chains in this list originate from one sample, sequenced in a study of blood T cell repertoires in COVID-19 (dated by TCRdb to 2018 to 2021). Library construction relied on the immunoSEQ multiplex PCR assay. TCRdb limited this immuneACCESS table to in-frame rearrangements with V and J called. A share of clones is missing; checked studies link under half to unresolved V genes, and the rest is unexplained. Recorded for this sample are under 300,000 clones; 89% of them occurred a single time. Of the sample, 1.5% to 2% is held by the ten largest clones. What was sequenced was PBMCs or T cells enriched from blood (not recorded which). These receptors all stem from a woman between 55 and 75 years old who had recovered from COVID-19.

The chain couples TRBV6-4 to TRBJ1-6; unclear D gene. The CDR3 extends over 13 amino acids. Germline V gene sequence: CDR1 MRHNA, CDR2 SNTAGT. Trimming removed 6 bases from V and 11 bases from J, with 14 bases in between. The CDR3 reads CASSGLPGAPLHF. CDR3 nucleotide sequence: TGTGCCAGCAGCGGTCTCCCCGGGGCACCCCTCCACTTT.

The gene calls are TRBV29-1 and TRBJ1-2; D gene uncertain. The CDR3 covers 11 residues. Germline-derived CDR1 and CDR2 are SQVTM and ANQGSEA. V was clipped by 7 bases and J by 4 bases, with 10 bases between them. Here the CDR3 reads CSGGGVYGYTF. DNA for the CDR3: TGCAGCGGAGGCGGGGTCTATGGCTACACCTTC.

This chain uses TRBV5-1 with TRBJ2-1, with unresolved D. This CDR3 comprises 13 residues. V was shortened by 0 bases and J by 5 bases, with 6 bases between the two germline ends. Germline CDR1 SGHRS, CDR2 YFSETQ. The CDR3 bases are TGCGCCAGCAGCTTGGGCCACAACAATGAGCAGTTCTTC. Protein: CASSLGHNNEQFF.

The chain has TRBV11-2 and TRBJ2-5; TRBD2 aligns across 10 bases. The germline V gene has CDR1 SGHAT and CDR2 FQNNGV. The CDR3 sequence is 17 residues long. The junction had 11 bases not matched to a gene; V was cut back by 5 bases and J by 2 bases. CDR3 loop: CASSRVLRTSGQETQYF. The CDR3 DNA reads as TGTGCCAGCAGCAGAGTTTTGAGGACTAGCGGACAAGAGACCCAGTACTTC.

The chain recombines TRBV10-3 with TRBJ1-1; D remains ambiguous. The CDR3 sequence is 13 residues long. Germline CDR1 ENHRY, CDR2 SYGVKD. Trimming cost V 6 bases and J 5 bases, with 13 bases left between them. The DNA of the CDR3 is TGTGCCATCAGACCAGGTGGAGGGACTGAAGCTTTCTTT. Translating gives CAIRPGGGTEAFF.

This CDR3 is CASSFEGGYEQYF. DNA for the CDR3: TGTGCCAGCAGCTTTGAGGGCGGCTACGAGCAGTACTTC. The chain carries TRBV7-9 and TRBJ2-7; a weak D match, TRBD2 (5 bases). The length of the CDR3 is 13 residues. Germline CDR1 and CDR2: SEHNR and FQNEAQ (reference sequence). V was cut by 3 bases and J by 3 bases, with 9 bases left in between.

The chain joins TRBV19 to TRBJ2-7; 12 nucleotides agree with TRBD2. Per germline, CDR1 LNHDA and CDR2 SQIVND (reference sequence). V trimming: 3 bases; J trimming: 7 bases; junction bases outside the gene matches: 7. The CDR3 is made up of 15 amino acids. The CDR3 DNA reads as TGTGCCAGTAGTATTGTGACTAGCGGGGGAATGGAGCAGTACTTC. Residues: CASSIVTSGGMEQYF.

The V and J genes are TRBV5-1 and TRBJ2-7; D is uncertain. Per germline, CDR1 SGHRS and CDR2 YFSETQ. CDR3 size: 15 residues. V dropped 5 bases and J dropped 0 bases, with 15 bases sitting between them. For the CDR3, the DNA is TGCGCCAGCAGACAGCTTTCGTCCAGCTCCTACGAGCAGTACTTC. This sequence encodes CASRQLSSSSYEQYF.

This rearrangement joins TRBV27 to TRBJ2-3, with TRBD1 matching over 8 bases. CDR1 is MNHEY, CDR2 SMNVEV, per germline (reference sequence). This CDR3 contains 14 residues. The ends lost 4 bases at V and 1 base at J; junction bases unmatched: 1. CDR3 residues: CASSWGQGTDTQYF. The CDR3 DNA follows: TGTGCCAGCAGTTGGGGACAGGGCACAGATACGCAGTATTTT.

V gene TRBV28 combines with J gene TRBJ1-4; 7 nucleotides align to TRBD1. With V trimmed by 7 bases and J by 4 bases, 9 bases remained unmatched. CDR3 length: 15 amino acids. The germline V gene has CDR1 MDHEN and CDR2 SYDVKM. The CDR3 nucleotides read TGTGCCAGCAATGCCCGAGGGGGCAGTAATGAAAAACTGTTTTTT. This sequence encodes CASNARGGSNEKLFF.

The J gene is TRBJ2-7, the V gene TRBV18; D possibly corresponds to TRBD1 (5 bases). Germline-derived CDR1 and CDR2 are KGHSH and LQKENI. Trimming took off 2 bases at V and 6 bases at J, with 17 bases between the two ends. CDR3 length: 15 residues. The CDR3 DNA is TGTGCCAGCTCACCAACGGCGCAAGGGGCTCTCGAGCAGTACTTC. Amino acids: CASSPTAQGALEQYF.

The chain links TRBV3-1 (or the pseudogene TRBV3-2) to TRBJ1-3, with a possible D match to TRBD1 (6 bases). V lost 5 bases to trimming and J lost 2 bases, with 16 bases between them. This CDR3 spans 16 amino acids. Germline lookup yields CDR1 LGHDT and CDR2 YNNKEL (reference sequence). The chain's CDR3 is CASSKRGTGTGNTIYF. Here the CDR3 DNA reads TGTGCCAGCAGCAAAAGAGGCACAGGGACTGGAAACACCATATATTTT.

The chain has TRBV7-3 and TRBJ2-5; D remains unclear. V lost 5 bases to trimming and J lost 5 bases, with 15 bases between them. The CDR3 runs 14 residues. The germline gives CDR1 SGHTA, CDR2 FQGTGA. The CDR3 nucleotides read TGTGCCAGCAGCCCCGACCTTAGCCGTGAGACCCAGTACTTC. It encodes CASSPDLSRETQYF.

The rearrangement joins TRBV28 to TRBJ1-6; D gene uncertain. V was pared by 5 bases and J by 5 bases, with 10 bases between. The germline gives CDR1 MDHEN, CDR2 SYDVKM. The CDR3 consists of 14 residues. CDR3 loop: CASSLTKNNSPLHF. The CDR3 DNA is TGTGCCAGCAGTCTCACAAAAAATAATTCACCCCTCCACTTT.

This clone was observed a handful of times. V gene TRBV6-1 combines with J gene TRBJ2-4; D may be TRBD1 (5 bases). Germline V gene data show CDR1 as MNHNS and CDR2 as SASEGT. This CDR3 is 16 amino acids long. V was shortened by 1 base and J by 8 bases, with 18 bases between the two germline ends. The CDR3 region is CASSEVQGVPPDIQYF. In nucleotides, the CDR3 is TGTGCCAGCAGTGAAGTGCAGGGCGTACCCCCGGACATTCAGTACTTC.

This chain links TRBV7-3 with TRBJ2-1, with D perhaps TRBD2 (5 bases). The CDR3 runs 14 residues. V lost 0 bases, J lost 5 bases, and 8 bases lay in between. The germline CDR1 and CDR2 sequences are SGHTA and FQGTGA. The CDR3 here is CASSLTSVNNEQFF. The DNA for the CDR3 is TGTGCCAGCAGCTTAACTAGCGTAAACAATGAGCAGTTCTTC.

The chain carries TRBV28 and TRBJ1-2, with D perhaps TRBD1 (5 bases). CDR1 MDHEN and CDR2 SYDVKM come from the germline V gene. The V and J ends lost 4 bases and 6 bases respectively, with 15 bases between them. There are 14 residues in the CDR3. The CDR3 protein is CASSWPRAENGYTF. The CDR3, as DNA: TGTGCCAGCAGTTGGCCCAGGGCAGAAAATGGCTACACCTTC.

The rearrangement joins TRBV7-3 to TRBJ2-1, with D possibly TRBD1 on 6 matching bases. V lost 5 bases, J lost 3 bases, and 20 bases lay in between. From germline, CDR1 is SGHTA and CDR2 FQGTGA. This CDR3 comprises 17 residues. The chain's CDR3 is CASSPKSGAAGYNEQFF. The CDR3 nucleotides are TGTGCCAGCAGCCCGAAATCAGGGGCAGCTGGCTACAATGAGCAGTTCTTC.

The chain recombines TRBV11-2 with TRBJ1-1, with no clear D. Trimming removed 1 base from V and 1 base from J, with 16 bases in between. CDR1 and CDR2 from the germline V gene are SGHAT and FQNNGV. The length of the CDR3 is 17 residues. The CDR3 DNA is TGTGCCAGCAGCTTAGGGTTCAGGTTCGAAACGAACACTGAAGCTTTCTTT. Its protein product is CASSLGFRFETNTEAFF.

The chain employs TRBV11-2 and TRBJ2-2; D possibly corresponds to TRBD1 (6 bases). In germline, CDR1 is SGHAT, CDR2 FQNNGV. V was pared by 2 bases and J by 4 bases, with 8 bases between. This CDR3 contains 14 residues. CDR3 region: CASSLTGTTGELFF. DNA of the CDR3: TGTGCCAGCAGCTTAACAGGGACCACCGGGGAGCTGTTTTTT.